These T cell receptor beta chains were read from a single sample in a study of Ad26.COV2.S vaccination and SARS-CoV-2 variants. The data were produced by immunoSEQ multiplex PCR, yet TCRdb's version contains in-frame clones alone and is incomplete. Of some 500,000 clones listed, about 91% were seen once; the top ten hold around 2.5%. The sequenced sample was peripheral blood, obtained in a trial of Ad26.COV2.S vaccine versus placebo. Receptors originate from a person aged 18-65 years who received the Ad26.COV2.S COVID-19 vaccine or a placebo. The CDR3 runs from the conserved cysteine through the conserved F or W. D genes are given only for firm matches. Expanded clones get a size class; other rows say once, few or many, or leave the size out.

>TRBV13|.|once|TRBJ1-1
TGTGCCAGCAGCTTAAGTGGCAGGTCGGACCTGAACACTGAAGCTTTCTTT
CASSLSGRSDLNTEAFF
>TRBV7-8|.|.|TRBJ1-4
TGTGCCAGCAGGGATTGGGACCGTAATGAAAAACTGTTTTTT
CASRDWDRNEKLFF
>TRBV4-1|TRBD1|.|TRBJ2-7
TGCGCCAGCAGCCATTTGGACAGGGCTGACTACGAGCAGTACTTC
CASSHLDRADYEQYF
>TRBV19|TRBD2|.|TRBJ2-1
TGTGCCAGTAGTATCCCCGGACTAGCGGGAGGTGAGCAGTTCTTC
CASSIPGLAGGEQFF
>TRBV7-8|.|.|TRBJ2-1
TGTGCCAGCAGCTTAAGGGTGAGATATTCCTACAATGAGCAGTTCTTC
CASSLRVRYSYNEQFF
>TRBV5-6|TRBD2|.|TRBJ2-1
TGTGCCAGCAAGGGACTAGCGGGAACCTACAATGAGCAGTTCTTC
CASKGLAGTYNEQFF
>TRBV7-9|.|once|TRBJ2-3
TGTGCCAGCAGCTCCTATGGTACGCAGTATTTT
CASSSYGTQYF
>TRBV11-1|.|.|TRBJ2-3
TGTGCCAGCAGCCCGCGGCCCCTCACAGATACGCAGTATTTT
CASSPRPLTDTQYF
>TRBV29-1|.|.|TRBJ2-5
TGCAGCGTTGGCCGCGGGAACCAAGAGACCCAGTACTTC
CSVGRGNQETQYF
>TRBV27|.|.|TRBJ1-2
TGTGCCAGCAAGCGGACCAGCGGGGAGTTCTATGGCTACACCTTC
CASKRTSGEFYGYTF
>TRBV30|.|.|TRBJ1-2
TGTGCCTGGAAACGGACGGAGAATATCGGGGGCTACACCTTC
CAWKRTENIGGYTF
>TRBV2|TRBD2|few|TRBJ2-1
TGTGCCAGCAGTGAAGATAGCGGGGGGCCCGAGCAGTTCTTC
CASSEDSGGPEQFF
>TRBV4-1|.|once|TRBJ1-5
TGCGCCAGCAGCCAACCTGGGGCAGGGAGAAATCAGCCCCAGCATTTT
CASSQPGAGRNQPQHF
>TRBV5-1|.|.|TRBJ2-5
TGCGCCAGCAGCTGGGAAGGGTCGGAGACCCAGTACTTC
CASSWEGSETQYF
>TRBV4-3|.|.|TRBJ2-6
TGCGCCAGCAGCCAAGAGACCTACTCTGGGGCCAACGTCCTGACTTTC
CASSQETYSGANVLTF
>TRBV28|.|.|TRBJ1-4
TGTGCCAGCAGTTTACCCAGGACGGGTGAAAAACTGTTTTTT
CASSLPRTGEKLFF
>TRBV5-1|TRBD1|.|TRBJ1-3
TGCGCCAGCAGCACCGGGACAGGGGGTAGTGGAAACACCATATATTTT
CASSTGTGGSGNTIYF
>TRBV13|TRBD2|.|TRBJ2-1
TGTGCCAGCAGCTTAGGCCTGGGGCTAGCGGGAACCGTTGAGCAGTTCTTC
CASSLGLGLAGTVEQFF
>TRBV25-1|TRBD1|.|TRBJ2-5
TGTGCCAGCACCAACTGGGCAGGGGGTCACACATCCCAGTACTTC
CASTNWAGGHTSQYF
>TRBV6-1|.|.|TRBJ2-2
TGTGCCAGCAGTGATCGGGTGAACACCGGGGAGCTGTTTTTT
CASSDRVNTGELFF
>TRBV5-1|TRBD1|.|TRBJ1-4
TGCGCCAGCAGTACCGGACAGGTATTTGAAAAACTGTTTTTT
CASSTGQVFEKLFF
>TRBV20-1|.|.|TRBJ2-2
TGCAGTGCTAGTAGCCCCTACACCGGGGAGCTGTTTTTT
CSASSPYTGELFF
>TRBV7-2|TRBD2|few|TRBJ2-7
TGTGCCAGCAGCTTAGGGGGACTAGCGATTGTCGAGCAGTACTTC
CASSLGGLAIVEQYF
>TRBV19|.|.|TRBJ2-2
TGTGCCAGTCGGAGGGGCCCGAACACCGGGGAGCTGTTTTTT
CASRRGPNTGELFF
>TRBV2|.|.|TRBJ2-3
TGTGCCAGCAGTATAACCCCGCCCGGAGATACGCAGTATTTT
CASSITPPGDTQYF
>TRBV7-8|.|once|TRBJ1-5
TGTGCCAGCAGCTTCCATGCGGGTCGGAGCAATCAGCCCCAGCATTTT
CASSFHAGRSNQPQHF
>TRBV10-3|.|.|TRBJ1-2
TGTGCCGCTGGGGGGTATGGCTACACCTTC
CAAGGYGYTF
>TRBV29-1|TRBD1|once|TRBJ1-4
TGCAGCGTTGGGATGACAGGGAATAATGAAAAACTGTTTTTT
CSVGMTGNNEKLFF
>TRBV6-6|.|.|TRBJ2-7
TGTGCCAGCAGTTACGATAATCTGTTTACCTACGAGCAGTACTTC
CASSYDNLFTYEQYF
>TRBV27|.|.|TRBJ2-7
TGTGCCAGCACTTTCAGCATGGGAGCTCCGGAGCAGTACTTC
CASTFSMGAPEQYF
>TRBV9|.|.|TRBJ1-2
TGTGCCAGCAGCGTAGATTCGGGTGTGGGTGGCTACACCTTC
CASSVDSGVGGYTF
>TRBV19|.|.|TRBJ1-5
TGTGCCAGTAGTATGCGGGGGGCCTTGGGGCCCCAGCATTTT
CASSMRGALGPQHF
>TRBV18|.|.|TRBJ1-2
TGTGCCAGCTCACCGGACAGCTATTGGGGCTACACCTTC
CASSPDSYWGYTF
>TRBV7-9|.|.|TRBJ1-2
TGTGCCAGCAAATGGAGCGGGTCCGACAGGAATGGCTACACCTTC
CASKWSGSDRNGYTF
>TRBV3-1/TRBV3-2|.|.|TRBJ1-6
TGTGCCAGCAGCCAGTCTTGGGGAAATTCACCCCTCCACTTT
CASSQSWGNSPLHF
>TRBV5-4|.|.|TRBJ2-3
TGTGCCAGCAGCTTGGGAAGATACACAGATACGCAGTATTTT
CASSLGRYTDTQYF
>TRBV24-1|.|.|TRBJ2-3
TGTGCCACCAGTGAGCAACCATGGACAGATACGCAGTATTTT
CATSEQPWTDTQYF
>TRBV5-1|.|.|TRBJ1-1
TGCGCCAGCAGCTTGGTCCCGGTGCAGGAAGCTTTCTTT
CASSLVPVQEAFF
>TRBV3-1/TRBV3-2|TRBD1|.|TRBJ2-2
TGTGCCAGCTACCCAGGGGGAATGGGAACCGGGGAGCTGTTTTTT
CASYPGGMGTGELFF
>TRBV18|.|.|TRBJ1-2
TGTGCCAGCTCACTGCCCTTCGGGACACAACCCCCACTGGGCTACACCTTC
CASSLPFGTQPPLGYTF
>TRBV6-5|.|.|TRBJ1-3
TGTGCCAGCAGTTACCTCGGGACTATCCAAGGAAACACCATATATTTT
CASSYLGTIQGNTIYF
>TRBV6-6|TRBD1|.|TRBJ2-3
TGTGCCAGCAGCCGACGGGACAGGGGAGGAGATACGCAGTATTTT
CASSRRDRGGDTQYF
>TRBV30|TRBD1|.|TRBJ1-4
TGTGCCTACAGGGGAGGTGAGGAAAAACTGTTTTTT
CAYRGGEEKLFF
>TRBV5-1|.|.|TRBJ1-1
TGCGCCAGCAGCCCGCAGGCGGGGAACACTGAAGCTTTCTTT
CASSPQAGNTEAFF
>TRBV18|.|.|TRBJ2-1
TGTGCCAGCTCACCGACAGCTAGCTCCTACAATGAGCAGTTCTTC
CASSPTASSYNEQFF
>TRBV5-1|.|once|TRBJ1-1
TGCGCCAGCAGCTTGGTTGGGGGGGCGAACACTGAAGCTTTCTTT
CASSLVGGANTEAFF
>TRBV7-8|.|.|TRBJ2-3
TGTGCCAGCAGCTCAGAGGGCACAGATACGCAGTATTTT
CASSSEGTDTQYF
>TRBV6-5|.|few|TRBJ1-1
TGTGCCAGCAGTCAACACCGGAACACTGAAGCTTTCTTT
CASSQHRNTEAFF
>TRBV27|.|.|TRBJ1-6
TGTGCCAGCAGAGAGACCGACAGCTCCTATAATTCACCCCTCCACTTT
CASRETDSSYNSPLHF
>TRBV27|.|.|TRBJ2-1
TGTGCCAGCAGTAGGTACAATGAGCAGTTCTTC
CASSRYNEQFF
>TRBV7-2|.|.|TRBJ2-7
TGTGCCAGCAGCTTGAGGCGAATGCTTTCCTACGAGCAGTACTTC
CASSLRRMLSYEQYF